Below, one T cell receptor beta chain is given with its context. Its target is unknown. Clones were read by immunoSEQ multiplex PCR, and TCRdb kept only the in-frame ones, dropping some. The sample carries about 120,000 clones, about 85% recorded once. This sample was taken from a study of T cell responses to AZD1222 COVID-19 vaccine. Study findings and constraints: A mostly white British donor set with more females was recruited, and clonal diversity was possibly underestimated.

The clonotype comes from an adult who received the AZD1222 COVID-19 vaccine. Sequencing was performed on peripheral blood, taken 28 days after the second AZD1222 dose.

Here the CDR3 reads CASSPASTGAQGAFF. CDR3 sequence (DNA): TGTGCCAGCAGTCCCGCAAGTACAGGGGCTCAAGGGGCTTTCTTT. The V call is TRBV28, the J call TRBJ1-1; 7 nucleotides match TRBD1. The length of the CDR3 is 15 residues. Per the germline V gene, CDR1 is MDHEN and CDR2 is SYDVKM. The V segment lost 5 bases and the J segment 11 bases; nucleotides outside the gene matches: 17.